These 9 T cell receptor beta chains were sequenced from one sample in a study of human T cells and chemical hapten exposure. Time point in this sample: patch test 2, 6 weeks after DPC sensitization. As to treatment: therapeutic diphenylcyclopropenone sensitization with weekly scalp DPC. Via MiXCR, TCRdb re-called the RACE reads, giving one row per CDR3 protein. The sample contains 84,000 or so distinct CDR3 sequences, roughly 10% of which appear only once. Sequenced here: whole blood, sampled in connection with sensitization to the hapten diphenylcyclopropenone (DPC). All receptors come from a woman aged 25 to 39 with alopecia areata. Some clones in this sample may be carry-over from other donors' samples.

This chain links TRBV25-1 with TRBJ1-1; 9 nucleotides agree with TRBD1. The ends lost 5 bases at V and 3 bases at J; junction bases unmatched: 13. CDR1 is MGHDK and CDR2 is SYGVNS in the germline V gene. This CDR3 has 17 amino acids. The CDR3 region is CASSYSPGTGLDTEAFF. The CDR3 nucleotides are TGTGCCAGCAGTTATAGTCCCGGGACAGGGTTGGACACTGAAGCTTTCTTT.

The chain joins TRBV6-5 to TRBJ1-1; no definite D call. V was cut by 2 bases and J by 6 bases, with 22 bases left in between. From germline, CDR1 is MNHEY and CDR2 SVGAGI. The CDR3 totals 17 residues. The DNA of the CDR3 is TGTGCCAGCAGTTACGACTCATCGAACCACGTTGTAGCTGAAGCTTTCTTT. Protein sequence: CASSYDSSNHVVAEAFF.

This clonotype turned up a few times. CDR3 in amino acids: CASSRSGENTGELFF. The CDR3 nucleotides read TGCGCCAGCAGCCGAAGCGGGGAGAACACCGGGGAGCTGTTTTTT. The genes are TRBV5-1 and TRBJ2-2; TRBD2 aligns across 7 bases. The CDR3 runs 15 residues. The J segment lost 1 base and the V segment lost 4 bases, leaving 4 bases of the junction unmatched. CDR1 is SGHRS, CDR2 YFSETQ, per germline.

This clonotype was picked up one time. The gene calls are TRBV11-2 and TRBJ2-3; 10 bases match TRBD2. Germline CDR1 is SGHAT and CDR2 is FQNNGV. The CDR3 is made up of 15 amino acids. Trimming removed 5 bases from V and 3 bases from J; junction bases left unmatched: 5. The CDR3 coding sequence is TGTGCCAGCAGCCCCCTAGCGGGAGCAACAGATACGCAGTATTTT. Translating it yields CASSPLAGATDTQYF. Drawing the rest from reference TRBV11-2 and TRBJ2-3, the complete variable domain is EAGVAQSPRYKIIEKRQSVAFWCNPISGHATLYWYQQILGQGPKLLIQFQNNGVVDDSQLPKDRFSAERLKGVDSTLKIQPAKLEDSAVYLCASSPLAGATDTQYFGPGTRLTVL.

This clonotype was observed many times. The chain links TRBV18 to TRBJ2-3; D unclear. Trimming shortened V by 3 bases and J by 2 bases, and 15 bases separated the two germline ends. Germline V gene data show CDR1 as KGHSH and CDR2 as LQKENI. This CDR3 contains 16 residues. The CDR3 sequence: CASSPTLSASTDTQYF. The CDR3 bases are TGTGCCAGCTCACCGACCCTCTCTGCGTCCACAGATACGCAGTATTTT. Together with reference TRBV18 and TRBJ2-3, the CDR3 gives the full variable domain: NAGVMQNPRHLVRRRGQEARLRCSPMKGHSHVYWYRQLPEEGLKFMVYLQKENIIDESGMPKERFSAEFPKEGPSILRIQQVVRGDSAAYFCASSPTLSASTDTQYFGPGTRLTVL.

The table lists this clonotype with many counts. The CDR3 DNA reads TGCGCCAGCAGCTTGGATTCAAGCTCCTACAATGAGCAGTTCTTC. Encoded protein: CASSLDSSSYNEQFF. This chain uses TRBV5-1 with TRBJ2-1; no firm D call. The germline gives CDR1 SGHRS, CDR2 YFSETQ. The CDR3 sequence is 15 residues long. V lost 0 bases to trimming and J lost 0 bases, with 7 bases between them.

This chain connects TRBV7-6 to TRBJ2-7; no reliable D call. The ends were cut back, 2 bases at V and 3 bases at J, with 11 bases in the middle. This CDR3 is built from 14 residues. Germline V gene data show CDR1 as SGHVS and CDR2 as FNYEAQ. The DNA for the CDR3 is TGTGCCAGCAGCTTATCAGGTGCTAGCTACGAGCAGTACTTC. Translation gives CASSLSGASYEQYF.

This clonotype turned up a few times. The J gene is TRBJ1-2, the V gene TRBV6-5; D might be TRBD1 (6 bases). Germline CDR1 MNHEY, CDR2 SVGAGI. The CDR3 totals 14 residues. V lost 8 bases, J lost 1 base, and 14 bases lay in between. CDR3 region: CASGQGTLNYGYTF. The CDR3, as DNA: TGTGCCAGCGGCCAGGGGACGCTTAACTATGGCTACACCTTC.

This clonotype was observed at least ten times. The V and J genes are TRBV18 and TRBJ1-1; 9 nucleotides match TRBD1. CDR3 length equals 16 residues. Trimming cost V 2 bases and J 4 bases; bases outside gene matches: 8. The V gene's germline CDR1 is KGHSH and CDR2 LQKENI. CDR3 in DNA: TGTGCCAGCTCACCATCGACAGGGGGGATGGGCACTGAAGCTTTCTTT. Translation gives CASSPSTGGMGTEAFF.